This is a list of T cell receptor beta chains from one sample in a study of OX40 agonist ivuxolimab in advanced cancers. TCRdb's copy holds only in-frame clones and misses some; the assay was immunoSEQ multiplex PCR. This table holds 14,000 to 15,000 clones, 70% to 75% found once. Sequenced material: CD4+ or CD8+ T cells sorted from blood, taken in a trial of the OX40 agonist ivuxolimab. The receptors stem from an adult with an advanced solid tumor such as melanoma, head and neck, liver or kidney cancer. Each CDR3 is given with its conserved first and last residue. A D gene is named only where the DNA matches it firmly. Expanded clones are given a class, and other clones once, few, many or no size at all.

abundance	v_gene	j_gene	d_gene	CDR3aa	CDR3nt
.	TRBV5-6	TRBJ2-3	TRBD2	CASSLDGRASDTQYF	TGTGCCAGCAGCTTGGACGGGAGGGCCTCAGATACGCAGTATTTT
few	TRBV21-1	TRBJ2-7	.	CASSKEDWVVGSATYEQYF	TGTGCCAGCAGCAAAGAAGATTGGGTAGTGGGCTCTGCAACCTACGAGCAGTACTTC
few	TRBV11-1	TRBJ1-1	.	CASSLWTGTEAFF	TGTGCCAGCAGCCTATGGACGGGCACTGAAGCTTTCTTT
.	TRBV6-1	TRBJ2-7	TRBD1	CASSGPGQGDYEQYF	TGTGCCAGCAGTGGTCCGGGACAGGGTGACTACGAGCAGTACTTC
.	TRBV4-1	TRBJ2-1	.	CASSQARDDYNEQFF	TGCGCCAGCAGCCAGGCCAGGGATGACTACAATGAGCAGTTCTTC
few	TRBV6-6	TRBJ1-1	.	CASLRGNTEAFF	TGTGCCAGCTTAAGGGGCAACACTGAAGCTTTCTTT
.	TRBV11-2	TRBJ2-5	TRBD2	CASSRGLAGEGRETQYF	TGTGCCAGCTCGCGGGGACTAGCGGGAGAGGGTCGGGAGACCCAGTACTTC
.	TRBV7-2	TRBJ2-1	.	CASSLAGRDFDEQFF	TGTGCCAGCAGCTTAGCTGGGCGGGATTTCGATGAGCAGTTCTTC
.	TRBV19	TRBJ1-4	.	CASSIGGRPREKLFF	TGTGCCAGTAGTATAGGAGGACGGCCCCGTGAAAAACTGTTTTTT
.	TRBV27	TRBJ2-1	.	CASSLSLAWPYNEQFF	TGTGCCAGCAGTTTATCACTAGCTTGGCCCTACAATGAGCAGTTCTTC
.	TRBV6-5	TRBJ2-5	.	CATGYRTEETQYF	TGTGCCACCGGATACAGGACGGAGGAGACCCAGTACTTC
.	TRBV6-6	TRBJ1-2	TRBD1	CASSYIADRAQRGYTF	TGTGCCAGCAGTTACATCGCCGACAGGGCTCAGAGGGGCTACACCTTC
.	TRBV9	TRBJ2-1	TRBD1	CASSVAETGGTYNEQFF	TGTGCCAGCAGCGTAGCAGAAACAGGGGGCACCTACAATGAGCAGTTCTTC
few	TRBV5-1	TRBJ2-2	TRBD2	CASSLGLAGGHGELFF	TGCGCCAGCAGCTTGGGACTAGCGGGAGGTCACGGGGAGCTGTTTTTT
few	TRBV19	TRBJ1-1	TRBD1	CASSIGFRDRLNTEAFF	TGTGCCAGTAGTATAGGATTTCGGGACAGGTTGAACACTGAAGCTTTCTTT
.	TRBV4-3	TRBJ2-5	.	CASSQYRRETQYF	TGCGCCAGCAGCCAATATAGAAGAGAGACCCAGTACTTC
.	TRBV11-2	TRBJ2-7	.	CASSSQIDEQYF	TGTGCCAGCAGCTCCCAGATAGACGAGCAGTACTTC
.	TRBV27	TRBJ2-7	.	CASSFEAGPYEQYF	TGTGCCAGCAGTTTTGAGGCGGGACCCTACGAGCAGTACTTC
.	TRBV29-1	TRBJ1-2	.	CSVEGSQEGYTF	TGCAGCGTTGAAGGGAGCCAGGAAGGCTACACCTTC
.	TRBV27	TRBJ1-5	TRBD1	CASSLMGTGELQHF	TGTGCCAGCAGTCTAATGGGGACAGGGGAGCTCCAGCATTTT
.	TRBV28	TRBJ1-6	TRBD1	CASSLGQGYRSPLHF	TGTGCCAGCAGCCTGGGACAGGGGTATCGTTCACCCCTCCACTTT
.	TRBV27	TRBJ1-2	TRBD1	CASSSTPTGLRGYTF	TGTGCCAGCAGTTCCACCCCGACAGGGTTGAGAGGCTACACCTTC
few	TRBV30	TRBJ1-1	.	CAWSVGSMNTEAFF	TGTGCCTGGAGTGTGGGCAGCATGAACACTGAAGCTTTCTTT
once	TRBV4-1	TRBJ2-7	.	CASSQGPLGGLEQYF	TGCGCCAGCAGCCAAGGCCCCCTTGGGGGTCTAGAGCAGTACTTC
once	TRBV27	TRBJ2-5	TRBD2	CASSTRTSGSHQETQYF	TGTGCCAGCAGCACGCGGACTAGCGGGAGCCATCAAGAGACCCAGTACTTC
once	TRBV4-2	TRBJ2-1	TRBD2	CASSQSPSGSIHNEQFF	TGTGCCAGCAGCCAATCCCCTAGCGGGAGTATCCACAATGAGCAGTTCTTC
.	TRBV5-6	TRBJ1-1	.	CASKEARGTEAFF	TGTGCCAGCAAAGAGGCCCGGGGGACTGAAGCTTTCTTT
.	TRBV19	TRBJ2-1	TRBD2	CASSIFGRPNNEQFF	TGTGCCAGTAGTATTTTCGGGAGGCCAAACAATGAGCAGTTCTTC
once	TRBV6-5	TRBJ2-2	.	CASSYGGGGSWELFF	TGTGCCAGCAGTTATGGTGGGGGCGGGTCCTGGGAGCTGTTTTTT
.	TRBV28	TRBJ2-1	TRBD2	CASSSQNLLAGVRGNEQFF	TGTGCCAGCAGTTCTCAGAACCTACTAGCGGGAGTCCGAGGTAATGAGCAGTTCTTC
.	TRBV29-1	TRBJ1-4	TRBD1	CSVVEGAYEKLFF	TGCAGCGTCGTTGAGGGGGCGTACGAAAAACTGTTTTTT
.	TRBV5-6	TRBJ2-7	TRBD1	CASRQQGAPYEQYF	TGTGCCAGCAGACAACAGGGGGCACCCTACGAGCAGTACTTC
once	TRBV25-1	TRBJ2-2	TRBD1	CASSELDRGPLDTGELFF	TGTGCCAGCAGTGAACTGGACAGGGGGCCCCTGGACACCGGGGAGCTGTTTTTT
.	TRBV5-6	TRBJ2-3	.	CASSGRTEGQATQYF	TGTGCCAGCAGCGGCCGGACAGAGGGGCAAGCTACGCAGTATTTT
once	TRBV27	TRBJ1-2	.	CASRTSFGTRYGYTF	TGTGCCAGCAGAACCTCTTTTGGGACCCGCTATGGCTACACCTTC
medium-sized	TRBV11-2	TRBJ2-1	.	CASSLGAGYNEQFF	TGTGCCAGCAGCTTAGGAGCGGGTTACAATGAGCAGTTCTTC
.	TRBV21-1	TRBJ2-7	.	CASSQREANEQYF	TGTGCCAGCAGCCAGCGGGAGGCTAACGAGCAGTACTTC
.	TRBV5-4	TRBJ2-1	TRBD1	CAARRDRGGNEQFF	TGTGCCGCTCGGCGGGACAGGGGTGGCAATGAGCAGTTCTTC
.	TRBV7-8	TRBJ2-1	.	CASSFRADGVSSYNEQFF	TGTGCCAGCAGCTTTCGGGCAGATGGCGTAAGCTCCTACAATGAGCAGTTCTTC
.	TRBV5-8	TRBJ1-5	.	CASSFLAAGRGQPQHF	TGTGCCAGCAGCTTCCTGGCCGCAGGGCGGGGTCAGCCCCAGCATTTT
.	TRBV19	TRBJ2-4	.	CASSFGAVYELAKNIQYF	TGTGCCAGTAGCTTTGGGGCCGTGTACGAACTAGCCAAAAACATTCAGTACTTC
.	TRBV12-5	TRBJ2-7	TRBD1	CASGSDRAAYEQYF	TGTGCTAGTGGCTCCGACAGGGCAGCCTACGAGCAGTACTTC